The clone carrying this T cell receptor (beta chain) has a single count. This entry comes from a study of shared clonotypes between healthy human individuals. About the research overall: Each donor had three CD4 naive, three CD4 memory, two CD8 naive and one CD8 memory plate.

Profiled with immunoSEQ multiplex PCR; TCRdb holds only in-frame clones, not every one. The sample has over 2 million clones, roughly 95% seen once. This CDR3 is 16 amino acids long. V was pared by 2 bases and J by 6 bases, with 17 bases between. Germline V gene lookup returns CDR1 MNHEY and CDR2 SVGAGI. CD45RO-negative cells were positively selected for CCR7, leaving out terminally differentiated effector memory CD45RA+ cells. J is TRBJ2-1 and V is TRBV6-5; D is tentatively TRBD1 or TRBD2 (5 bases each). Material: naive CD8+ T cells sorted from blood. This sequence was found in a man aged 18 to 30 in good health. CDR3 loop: CASSYEGLRGINEQFF. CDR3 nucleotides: TGTGCCAGCAGTTACGAGGGTCTTAGGGGTATCAATGAGCAGTTCTTC.